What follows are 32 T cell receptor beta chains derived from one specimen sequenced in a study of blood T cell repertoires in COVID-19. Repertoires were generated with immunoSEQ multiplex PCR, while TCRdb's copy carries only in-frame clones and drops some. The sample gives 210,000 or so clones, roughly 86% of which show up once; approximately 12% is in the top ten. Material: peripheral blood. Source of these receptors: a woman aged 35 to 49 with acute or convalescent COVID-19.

The CDR3: CASSPPGGSSGNTIYF. Written as DNA, the CDR3 is TGTGCCAGCAGCCCCCCGGGGGGAAGCTCTGGAAACACCATATATTTT. V usage is TRBV7-9 and J usage is TRBJ1-3; possible D gene TRBD1, 5 bases. Germline loops: CDR1 SEHNR, CDR2 FQNEAQ (reference sequence). The CDR3 is 16 residues long. Trimming removed 5 bases at V and 0 bases at J, with 14 bases between.

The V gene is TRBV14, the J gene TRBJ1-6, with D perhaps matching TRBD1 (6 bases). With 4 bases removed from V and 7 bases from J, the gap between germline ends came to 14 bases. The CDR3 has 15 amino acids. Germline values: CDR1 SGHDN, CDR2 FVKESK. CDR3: CASSPMTGGNSPLHF. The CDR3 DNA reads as TGTGCCAGCAGCCCAATGACAGGTGGGAATTCACCCCTCCACTTT.

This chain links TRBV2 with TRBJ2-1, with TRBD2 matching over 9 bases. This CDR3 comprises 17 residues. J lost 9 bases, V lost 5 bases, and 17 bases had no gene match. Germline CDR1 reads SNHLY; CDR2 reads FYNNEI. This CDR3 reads CASSLGLGLAGSPEQFF. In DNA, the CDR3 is TGTGCCAGCAGTCTGGGATTGGGGCTAGCGGGAAGCCCTGAGCAGTTCTTC.

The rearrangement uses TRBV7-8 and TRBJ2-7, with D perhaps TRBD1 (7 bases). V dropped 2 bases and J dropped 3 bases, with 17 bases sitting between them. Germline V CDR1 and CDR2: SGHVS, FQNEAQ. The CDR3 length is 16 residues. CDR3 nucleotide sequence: TGTGCCAGCAGCTTAAGTGCGACAGGGACTCTCTACGAGCAGTACTTC. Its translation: CASSLSATGTLYEQYF.

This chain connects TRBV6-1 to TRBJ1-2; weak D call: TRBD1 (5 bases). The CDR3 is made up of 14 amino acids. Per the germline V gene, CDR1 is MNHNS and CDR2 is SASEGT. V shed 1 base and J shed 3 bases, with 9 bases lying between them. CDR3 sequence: CASSEEPGYYGYTF. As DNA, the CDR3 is TGTGCCAGCAGTGAAGAACCAGGGTACTATGGCTACACCTTC.

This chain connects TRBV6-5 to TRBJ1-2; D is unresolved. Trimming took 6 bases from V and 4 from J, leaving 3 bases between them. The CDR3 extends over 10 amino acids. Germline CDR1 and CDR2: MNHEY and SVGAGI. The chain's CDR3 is CASSSYGYTF. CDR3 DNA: TGTGCCAGCAGCAGCTATGGCTACACCTTC.

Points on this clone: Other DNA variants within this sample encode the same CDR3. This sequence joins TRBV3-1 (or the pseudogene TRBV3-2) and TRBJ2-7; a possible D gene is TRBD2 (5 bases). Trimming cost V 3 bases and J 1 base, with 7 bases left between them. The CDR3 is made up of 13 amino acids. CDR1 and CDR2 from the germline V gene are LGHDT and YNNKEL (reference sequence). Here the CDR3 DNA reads TGTGCCAGCAGCCATAGCGTATCCTACGAGCAGTACTTC. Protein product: CASSHSVSYEQYF.

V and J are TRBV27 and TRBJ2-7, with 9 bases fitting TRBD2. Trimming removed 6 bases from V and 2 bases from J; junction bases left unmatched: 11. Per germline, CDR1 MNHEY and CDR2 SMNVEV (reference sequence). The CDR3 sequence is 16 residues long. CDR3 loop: CASRTLTSGPAYEQYF. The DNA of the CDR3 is TGTGCCAGCAGGACGTTGACTAGCGGCCCTGCCTACGAGCAGTACTTC.

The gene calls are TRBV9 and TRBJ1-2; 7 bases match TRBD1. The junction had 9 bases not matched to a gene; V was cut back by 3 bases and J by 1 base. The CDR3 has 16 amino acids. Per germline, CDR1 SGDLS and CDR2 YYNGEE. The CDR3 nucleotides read TGTGCCAGCAGCGGCTATACAGGGGACCGTAACTATGGCTACACCTTC. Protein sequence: CASSGYTGDRNYGYTF.

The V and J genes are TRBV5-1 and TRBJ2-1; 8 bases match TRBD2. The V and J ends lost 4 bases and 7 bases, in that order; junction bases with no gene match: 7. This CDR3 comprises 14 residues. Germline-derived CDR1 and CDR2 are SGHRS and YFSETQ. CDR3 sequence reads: CASSLPGGQNEQFF. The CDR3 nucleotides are TGCGCCAGCAGCCTGCCGGGGGGGCAGAATGAGCAGTTCTTC. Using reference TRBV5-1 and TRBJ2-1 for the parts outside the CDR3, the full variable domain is KAGVTQTPRYLIKTRGQQVTLSCSPISGHRSVSWYQQTPGQGLQFLFEYFSETQRNKGNFPGRFSGRQFSNSRSEMNVSTLELGDSALYLCASSLPGGQNEQFFGPGTRLTVL.

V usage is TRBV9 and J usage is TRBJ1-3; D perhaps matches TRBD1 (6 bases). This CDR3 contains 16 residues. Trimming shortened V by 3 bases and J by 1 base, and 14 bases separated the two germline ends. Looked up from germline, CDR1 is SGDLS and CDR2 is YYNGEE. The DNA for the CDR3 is TGTGCCAGCAGCGGAGTGGGGGGGGCATCTGGAAACACCATATATTTT. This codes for CASSGVGGASGNTIYF.

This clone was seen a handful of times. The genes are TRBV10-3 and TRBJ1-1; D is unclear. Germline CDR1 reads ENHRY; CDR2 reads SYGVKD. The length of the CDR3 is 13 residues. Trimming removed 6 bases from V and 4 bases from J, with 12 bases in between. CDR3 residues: CAIRKLAGTEAFF. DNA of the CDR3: TGTGCCATCAGGAAACTGGCGGGCACTGAAGCTTTCTTT.

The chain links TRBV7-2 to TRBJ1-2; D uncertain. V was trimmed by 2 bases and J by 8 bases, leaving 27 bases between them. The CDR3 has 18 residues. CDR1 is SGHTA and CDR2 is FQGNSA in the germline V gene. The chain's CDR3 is CASSLSPGLSGAVKGYTF. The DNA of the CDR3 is TGTGCCAGCAGCTTATCCCCGGGGTTGTCGGGTGCTGTTAAGGGCTACACCTTC. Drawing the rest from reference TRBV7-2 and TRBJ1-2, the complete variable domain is GAGVSQSPSNKVTEKGKDVELRCDPISGHTALYWYRQSLGQGLEFLIYFQGNSAPDKSGLPSDRFSAERTGGSVSTLTIQRTQQEDSAVYLCASSLSPGLSGAVKGYTFGSGTRLTVV.

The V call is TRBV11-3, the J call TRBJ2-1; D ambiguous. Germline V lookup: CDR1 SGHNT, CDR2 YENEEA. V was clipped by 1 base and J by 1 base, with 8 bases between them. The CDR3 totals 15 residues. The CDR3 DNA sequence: TGTGCCAGCAGCTTAGGGAGCAGTTCCTACAATGAGCAGTTCTTC. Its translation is CASSLGSSSYNEQFF.

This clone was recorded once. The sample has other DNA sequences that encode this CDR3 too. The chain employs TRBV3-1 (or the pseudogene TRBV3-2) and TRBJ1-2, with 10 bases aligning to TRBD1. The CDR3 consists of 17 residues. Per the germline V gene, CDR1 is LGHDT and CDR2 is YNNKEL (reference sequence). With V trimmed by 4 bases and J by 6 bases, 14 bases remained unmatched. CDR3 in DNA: TGTGCCAGCAGCCCACGAGGGACAGGGGTCTTTATGGATGGCTACACCTTC. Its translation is CASSPRGTGVFMDGYTF.

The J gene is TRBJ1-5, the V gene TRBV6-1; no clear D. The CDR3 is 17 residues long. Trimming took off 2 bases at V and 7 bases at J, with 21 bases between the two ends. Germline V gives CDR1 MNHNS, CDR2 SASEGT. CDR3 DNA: TGTGCCAGCAGTGAATACACGTATTTTGCGGGCGGCCAGCCCCAGCATTTT. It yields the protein CASSEYTYFAGGQPQHF.

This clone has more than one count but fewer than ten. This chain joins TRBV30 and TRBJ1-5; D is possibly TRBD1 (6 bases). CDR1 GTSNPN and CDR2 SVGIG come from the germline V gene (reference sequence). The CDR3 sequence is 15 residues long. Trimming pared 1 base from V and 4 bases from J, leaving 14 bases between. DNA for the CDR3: TGTGCCTGGAGTGGGTTGGGGGGGGCAAATCAGCCCCAGCATTTT. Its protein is CAWSGLGGANQPQHF.

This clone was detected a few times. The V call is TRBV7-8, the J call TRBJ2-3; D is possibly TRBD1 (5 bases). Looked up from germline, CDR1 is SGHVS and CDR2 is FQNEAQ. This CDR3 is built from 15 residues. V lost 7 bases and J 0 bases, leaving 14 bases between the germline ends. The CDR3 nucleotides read TGTGCCAGCACCAAAGGACACCCCAGCACAGATACGCAGTATTTT. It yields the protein CASTKGHPSTDTQYF.

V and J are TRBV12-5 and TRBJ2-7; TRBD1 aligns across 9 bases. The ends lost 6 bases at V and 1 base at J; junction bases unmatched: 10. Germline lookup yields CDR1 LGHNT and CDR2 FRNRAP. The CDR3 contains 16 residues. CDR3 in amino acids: CASGWNRGQTSYEQYF. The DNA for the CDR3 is TGTGCTAGTGGCTGGAACAGGGGGCAAACTTCCTACGAGCAGTACTTC.

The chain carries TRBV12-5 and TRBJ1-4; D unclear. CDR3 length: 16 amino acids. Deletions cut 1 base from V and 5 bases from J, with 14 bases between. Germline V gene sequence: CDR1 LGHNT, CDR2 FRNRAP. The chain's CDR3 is CASGLASGILNEKLFF. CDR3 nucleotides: TGTGCTAGTGGTTTGGCTTCCGGGATCCTCAATGAAAAACTGTTTTTT. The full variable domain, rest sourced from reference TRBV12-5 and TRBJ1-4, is DARVTQTPRHKVTEMGQEVTMRCQPILGHNTVFWYRQTMMQGLELLAYFRNRAPLDDSGMPKDRFSAEMPDATLATLKIQPSEPRDSAVYFCASGLASGILNEKLFFGSGTQLSVL.

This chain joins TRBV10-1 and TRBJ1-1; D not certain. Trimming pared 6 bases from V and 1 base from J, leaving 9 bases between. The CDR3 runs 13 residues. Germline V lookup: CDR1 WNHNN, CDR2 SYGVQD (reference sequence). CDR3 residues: CASRRASNTEAFF. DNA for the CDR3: TGCGCCAGCAGGAGGGCCTCGAACACTGAAGCTTTCTTT.

The CDR3 loop reads CASSPVPPGSDTQYF. The CDR3 nucleotides are TGTGCCAGCTCACCAGTCCCCCCGGGGTCAGATACGCAGTATTTT. V gene TRBV18 combines with J gene TRBJ2-3; the D gene is possibly TRBD2 (5 bases). Germline assignment: CDR1 KGHSH and CDR2 LQKENI. Trimming shortened V by 2 bases and J by 4 bases, and 13 bases separated the two germline ends. The CDR3 runs 15 residues.

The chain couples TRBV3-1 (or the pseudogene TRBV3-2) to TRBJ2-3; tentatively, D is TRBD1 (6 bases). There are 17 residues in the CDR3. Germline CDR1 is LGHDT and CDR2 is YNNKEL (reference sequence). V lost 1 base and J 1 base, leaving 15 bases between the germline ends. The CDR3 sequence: CASSQGGPIGGTDTQYF. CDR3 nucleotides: TGTGCCAGCAGCCAAGGGGGGCCTATCGGCGGCACAGATACGCAGTATTTT.

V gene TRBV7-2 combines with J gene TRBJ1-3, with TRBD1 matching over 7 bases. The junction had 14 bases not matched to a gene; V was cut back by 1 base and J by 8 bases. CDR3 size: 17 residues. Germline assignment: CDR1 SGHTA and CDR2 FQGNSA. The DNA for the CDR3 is TGTGCCAGCAGCTTAGACTTAGGGACAGAGAGGAGAGACACCATATATTTT. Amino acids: CASSLDLGTERRDTIYF.

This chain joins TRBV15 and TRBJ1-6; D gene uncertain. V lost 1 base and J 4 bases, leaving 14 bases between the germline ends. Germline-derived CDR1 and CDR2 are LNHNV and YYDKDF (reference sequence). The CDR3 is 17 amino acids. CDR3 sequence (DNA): TGTGCCACCAGCAGAGTCCGAGGGCCGGGGTATAATTCACCCCTCCACTTT. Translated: CATSRVRGPGYNSPLHF.

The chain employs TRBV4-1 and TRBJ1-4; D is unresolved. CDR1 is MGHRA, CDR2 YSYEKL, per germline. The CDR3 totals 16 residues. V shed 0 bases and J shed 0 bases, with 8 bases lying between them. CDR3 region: CASSQDSGTTNEKLFF. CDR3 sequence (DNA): TGCGCCAGCAGCCAAGATAGCGGGACAACTAATGAAAAACTGTTTTTT.

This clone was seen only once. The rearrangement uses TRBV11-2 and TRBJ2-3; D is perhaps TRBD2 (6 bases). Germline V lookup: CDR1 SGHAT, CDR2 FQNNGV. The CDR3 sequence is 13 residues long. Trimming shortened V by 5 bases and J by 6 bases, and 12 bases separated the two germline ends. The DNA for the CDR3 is TGTGCCAGCAGCCGGGGGACGAGGGATACGCAGTATTTT. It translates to CASSRGTRDTQYF.

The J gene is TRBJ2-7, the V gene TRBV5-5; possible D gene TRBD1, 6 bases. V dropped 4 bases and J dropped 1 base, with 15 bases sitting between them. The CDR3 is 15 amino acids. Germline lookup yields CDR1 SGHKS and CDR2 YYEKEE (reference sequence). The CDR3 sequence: CASSPDGTQSYEQYF. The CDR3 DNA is TGTGCCAGCAGCCCGGACGGGACACAATCCTACGAGCAGTACTTC.

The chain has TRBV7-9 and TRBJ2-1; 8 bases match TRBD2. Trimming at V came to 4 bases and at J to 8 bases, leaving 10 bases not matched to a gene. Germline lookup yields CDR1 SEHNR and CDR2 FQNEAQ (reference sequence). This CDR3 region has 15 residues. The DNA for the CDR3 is TGTGCCAGCAGCTCCCCAGGCGGGAGGTCTTATGAGCAGTTCTTC. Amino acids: CASSSPGGRSYEQFF.

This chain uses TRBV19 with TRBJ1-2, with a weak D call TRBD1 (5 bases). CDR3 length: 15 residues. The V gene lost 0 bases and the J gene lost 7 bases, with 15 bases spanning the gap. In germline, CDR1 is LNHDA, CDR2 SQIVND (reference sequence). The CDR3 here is CASSIDVRAGPGYTF. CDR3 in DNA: TGTGCCAGTAGTATAGATGTCAGGGCAGGGCCTGGCTACACCTTC.

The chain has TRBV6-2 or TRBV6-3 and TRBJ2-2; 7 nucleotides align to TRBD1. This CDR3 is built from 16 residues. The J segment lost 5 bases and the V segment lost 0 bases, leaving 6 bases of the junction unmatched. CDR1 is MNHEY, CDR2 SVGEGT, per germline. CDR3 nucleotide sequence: TGTGCCAGCAGTTACTCGATACAGGGGAATACCGGGGAGCTGTTTTTT. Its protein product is CASSYSIQGNTGELFF.

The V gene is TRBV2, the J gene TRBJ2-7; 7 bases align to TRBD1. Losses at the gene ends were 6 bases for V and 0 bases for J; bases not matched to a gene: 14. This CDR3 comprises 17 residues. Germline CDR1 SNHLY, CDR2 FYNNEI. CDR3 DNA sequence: TGTGCCAGCAGGGACCGGGACAGCCTAGGGAGCTCCTACGAGCAGTACTTC. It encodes CASRDRDSLGSSYEQYF.